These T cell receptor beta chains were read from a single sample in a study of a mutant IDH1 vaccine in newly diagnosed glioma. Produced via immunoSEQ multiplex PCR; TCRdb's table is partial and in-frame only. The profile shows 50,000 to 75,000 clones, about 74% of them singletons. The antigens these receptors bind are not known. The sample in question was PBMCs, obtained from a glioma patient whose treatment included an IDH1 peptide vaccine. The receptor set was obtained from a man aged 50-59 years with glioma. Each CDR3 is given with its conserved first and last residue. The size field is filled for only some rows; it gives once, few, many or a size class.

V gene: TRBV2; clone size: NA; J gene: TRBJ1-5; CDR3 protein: CASSGRRLNQPQHF
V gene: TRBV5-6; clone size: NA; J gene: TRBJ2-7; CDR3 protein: CASSSSGLLYEQYF
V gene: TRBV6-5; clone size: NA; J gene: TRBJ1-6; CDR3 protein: CASSYKRVGSPLHF
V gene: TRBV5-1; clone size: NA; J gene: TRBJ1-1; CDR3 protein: CASSLSGQGNTEAFF
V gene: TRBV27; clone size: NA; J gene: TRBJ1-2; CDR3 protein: CASSSATGAGGYTF
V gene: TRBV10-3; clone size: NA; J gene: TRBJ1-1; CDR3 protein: CAISGSGQMNTEAFF
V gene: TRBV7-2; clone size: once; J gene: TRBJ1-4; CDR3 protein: CASSPGQGQKLFF
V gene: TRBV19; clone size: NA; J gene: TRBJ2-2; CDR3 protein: CASSRGFTGELFF
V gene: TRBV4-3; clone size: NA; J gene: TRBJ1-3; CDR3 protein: CASSQRLVSGNTIYF
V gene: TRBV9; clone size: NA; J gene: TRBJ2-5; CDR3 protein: CASSPPGQGREETQYF
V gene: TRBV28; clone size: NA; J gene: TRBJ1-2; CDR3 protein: CASSLTGARYGYTF
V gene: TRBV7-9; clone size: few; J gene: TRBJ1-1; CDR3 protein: CASSLAIGLNTEAFF
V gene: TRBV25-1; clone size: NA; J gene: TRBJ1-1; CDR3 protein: CASSELVSGGGTEAFF
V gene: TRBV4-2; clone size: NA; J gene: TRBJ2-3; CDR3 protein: CASSQGSGGGTDTQYF
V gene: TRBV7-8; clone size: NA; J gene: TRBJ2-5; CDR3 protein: CASSLGSVETQYF
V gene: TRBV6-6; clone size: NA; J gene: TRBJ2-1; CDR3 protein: CASNLKDEQFF
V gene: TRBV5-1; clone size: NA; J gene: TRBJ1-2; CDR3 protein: CASSLADDRGYGYTF
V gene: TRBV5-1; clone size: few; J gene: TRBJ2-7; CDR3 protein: CASSLDAGGFYEQYF
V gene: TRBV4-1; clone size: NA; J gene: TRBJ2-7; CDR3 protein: CASSQVGPYEQYF
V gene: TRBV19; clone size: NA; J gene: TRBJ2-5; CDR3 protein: CASNQGSQETQYF
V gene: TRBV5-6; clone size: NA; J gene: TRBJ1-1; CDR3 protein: CASSSGGPTVNTEAFF
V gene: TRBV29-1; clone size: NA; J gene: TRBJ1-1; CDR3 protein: CSVRQLNTEAFF
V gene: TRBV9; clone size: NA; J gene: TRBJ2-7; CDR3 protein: CASSTQPGTGGGIFYEQYF
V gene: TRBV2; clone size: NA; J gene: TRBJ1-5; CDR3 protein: CASRSGQDRGTSQPQHF
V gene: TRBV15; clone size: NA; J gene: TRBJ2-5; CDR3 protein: CATSTNGGVETQYF
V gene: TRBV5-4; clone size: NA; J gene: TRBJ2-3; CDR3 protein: CASSSGAPETDTQYF
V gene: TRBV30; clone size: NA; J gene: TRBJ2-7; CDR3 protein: CASAVGQLSYEQYF
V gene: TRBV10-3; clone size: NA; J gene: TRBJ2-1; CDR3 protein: CAISELGLNSYNEQFF
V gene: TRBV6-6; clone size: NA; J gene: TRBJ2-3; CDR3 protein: CASSYSDTDTQYF
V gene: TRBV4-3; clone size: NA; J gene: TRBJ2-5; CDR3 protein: CASSQDRGVGETQYF
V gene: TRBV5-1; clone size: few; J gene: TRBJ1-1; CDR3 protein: CASSAGQNTEAFF
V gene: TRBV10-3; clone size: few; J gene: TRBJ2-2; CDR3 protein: CATAGQGIGTGELFF
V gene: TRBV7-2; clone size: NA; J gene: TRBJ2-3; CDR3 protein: CASSLAHRTSGGYTDTQYF
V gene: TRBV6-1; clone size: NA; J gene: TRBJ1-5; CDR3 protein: CASSELVQGGQPQHF
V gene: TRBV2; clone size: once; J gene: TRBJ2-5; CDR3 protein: CASRLGETQYF
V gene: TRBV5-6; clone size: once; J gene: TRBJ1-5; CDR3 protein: CASRLGGGPEQPQHF
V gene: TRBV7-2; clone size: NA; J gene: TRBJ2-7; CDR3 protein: CASSFQGYSYEQYF
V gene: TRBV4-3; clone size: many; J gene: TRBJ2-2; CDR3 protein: CASSQDRTGMNTGELFF
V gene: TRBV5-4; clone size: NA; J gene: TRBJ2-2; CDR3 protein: CASSLDAGGGTGELFF
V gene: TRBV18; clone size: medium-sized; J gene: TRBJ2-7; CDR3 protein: CASSPPFGEIGGYEQYF
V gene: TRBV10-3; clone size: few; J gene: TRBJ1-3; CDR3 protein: CAISGGQRSGNTIYF
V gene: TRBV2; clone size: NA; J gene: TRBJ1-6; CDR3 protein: CASSEGGGSYNSPLHF
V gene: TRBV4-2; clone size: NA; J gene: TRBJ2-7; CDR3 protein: CASSQGTSYEQYF
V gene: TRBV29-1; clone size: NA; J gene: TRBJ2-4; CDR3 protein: CSVAEGLLAKNIQYF
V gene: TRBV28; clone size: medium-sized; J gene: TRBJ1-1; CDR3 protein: CASRLQDVGAFF
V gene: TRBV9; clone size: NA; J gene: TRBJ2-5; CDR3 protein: CASSVRGGLETQYF
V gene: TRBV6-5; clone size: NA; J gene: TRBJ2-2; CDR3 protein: CASVGIGNTGELFF
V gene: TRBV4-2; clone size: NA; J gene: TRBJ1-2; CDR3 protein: CASSQDEWGTGGVGYGYTF
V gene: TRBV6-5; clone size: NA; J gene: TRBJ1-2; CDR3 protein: CASSPDTMYGYTF
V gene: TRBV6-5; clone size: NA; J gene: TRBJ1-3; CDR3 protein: CASRGQGGNTIYF
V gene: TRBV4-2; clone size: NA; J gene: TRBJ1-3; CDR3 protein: CASSQPGMGNTIYF
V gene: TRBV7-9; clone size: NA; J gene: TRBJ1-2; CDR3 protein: CASSSNYGYTF
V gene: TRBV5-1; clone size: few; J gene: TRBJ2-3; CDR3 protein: CASSSGEATDTQYF
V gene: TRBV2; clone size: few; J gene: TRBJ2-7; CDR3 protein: CASSDRYEQYF
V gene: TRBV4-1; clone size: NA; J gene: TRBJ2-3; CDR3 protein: CASSQSGQGGTDTQYF
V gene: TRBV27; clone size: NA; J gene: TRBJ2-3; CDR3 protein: CASSSMATSTDTQYF
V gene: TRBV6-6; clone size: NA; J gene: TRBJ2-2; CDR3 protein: CAHRLTANTGELFF
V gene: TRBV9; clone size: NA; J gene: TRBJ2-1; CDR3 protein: CASSVFTSGGAGNEQFF
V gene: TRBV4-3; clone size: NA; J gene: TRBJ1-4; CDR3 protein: CASSQESNEKLFF